These 23 T cell receptor beta chains were sequenced from one sample in a study of blood T cell repertoires in COVID-19. Some clones are missing from TCRdb's copy, which holds only in-frame ones; the method was immunoSEQ multiplex PCR. The sample includes about 300,000 clones, around 92% of them seen just once. The sample taken for sequencing was PBMCs or T cells enriched from blood (not recorded which). The source is a woman aged 50 to 65 who had been exposed to COVID-19.

The chain links TRBV27 to TRBJ2-1, with D perhaps TRBD1 (7 bases). Germline loops: CDR1 MNHEY, CDR2 SMNVEV (reference sequence). The CDR3 spans 12 residues. Trimming shortened V by 4 bases and J by 15 bases, and 16 bases separated the two germline ends. CDR3 DNA: TGTGCCAGCAGTTCTCCAGGGGGGCGGCGGTTCTTC. It specifies CASSSPGGRRFF.

This clone appeared a single time. The chain recombines TRBV6-6 with TRBJ1-5; 7 bases fit TRBD1. Trimming removed 5 bases from V and 5 bases from J; junction bases left unmatched: 9. This CDR3 contains 15 residues. CDR1 and CDR2 (germline): MNHNY, SVGAGI (reference sequence). This CDR3 reads CASSEARGRHQPQHF. CDR3 nucleotide sequence: TGTGCCAGCAGTGAGGCGAGGGGGCGACATCAGCCCCAGCATTTT.

The gene calls are TRBV9 and TRBJ1-6; 9 bases are a match to TRBD1. Germline trimming cut 0 bases from V and 9 bases from J; bases unmatched to any gene: 4. The germline CDR1 and CDR2 sequences are SGDLS and YYNGEE. This CDR3 spans 15 amino acids. The CDR3 bases are TGTGCCAGCAGCGTAGTTAGGACAGGGGTTTCACCCCTCCACTTT. This sequence encodes CASSVVRTGVSPLHF.

The V gene is TRBV11-1, the J gene TRBJ2-7; 7 nucleotides align to TRBD1. V was pared by 5 bases and J by 6 bases, with 13 bases of the junction left unmatched. Per germline, CDR1 SGHAT and CDR2 FQDESV (reference sequence). The CDR3 is 15 residues long. The CDR3 DNA reads TGTGCCAGCAGCCCATGGCTGGGACAGAAGAGCGAGCAGTACTTC. Translation gives CASSPWLGQKSEQYF.

There are a few counts of this clone. V is TRBV6-5 and J is TRBJ1-4; TRBD1 matches 9 bases. The CDR3 is made up of 15 amino acids. J was trimmed by 3 bases and V by 6 bases; bases with no gene match: 5. Per germline, CDR1 MNHEY and CDR2 SVGAGI. Written as DNA, the CDR3 is TGTGCCAGCAGGACAGGGGGTCCTCCTAATGAAAAACTGTTTTTT. This codes for CASRTGGPPNEKLFF.

The chain links TRBV7-2 to TRBJ2-1, with D tentatively TRBD1 (6 bases). V lost 0 bases to trimming and J lost 3 bases, with 18 bases between them. Germline CDR1 is SGHTA and CDR2 is FQGNSA. The CDR3 has 18 residues. The CDR3 loop reads CASSLAGSGTNFYNEQFF. The DNA for the CDR3 is TGTGCCAGCAGCTTAGCCGGTTCCGGGACAAATTTCTACAATGAGCAGTTCTTC.

The sample holds one count of this clone. The chain is built from TRBV4-2 and TRBJ2-1; 12 nucleotides line up with TRBD2. Trimming removed 2 bases from V and 4 bases from J; junction bases left unmatched: 0. CDR3 length: 15 amino acids. CDR1 LGHNA and CDR2 YNFKEQ come from the germline V gene. The CDR3 coding sequence is TGTGCCAGCAGCCAACTAGCGGGGGGGTACAATGAGCAGTTCTTC. This codes for CASSQLAGGYNEQFF.

This clone was found once. The chain is built from TRBV28 and TRBJ2-1; TRBD2 might be the D (5 bases). The length of the CDR3 is 16 residues. The germline V gene has CDR1 MDHEN and CDR2 SYDVKM. Trimming left V 2 bases short and J 0 bases short, with 11 bases between. CDR3 in DNA: TGTGCCAGCAGTTTAGAGGGAGCGAGCTCCTACAATGAGCAGTTCTTC. Its protein product is CASSLEGASSYNEQFF.

This chain joins TRBV5-4 and TRBJ2-5; TRBD2 matches 13 bases. V shed 1 base and J 5 bases; nucleotides not matched to a gene: 2. From germline, CDR1 is SGHNT and CDR2 YYREEE (reference sequence). The CDR3 has 15 amino acids. The DNA for the CDR3 is TGTGCCAGCAGCTTGACTAGCGGGGGGGCGGAGACCCAGTACTTC. Translation gives CASSLTSGGAETQYF.

On this clone: Other nucleotide sequences from this sample produce the same CDR3. The chain links TRBV5-1 to TRBJ1-1, with TRBD1 matching over 9 bases. Trimming cost V 4 bases and J 5 bases; bases outside gene matches: 6. CDR1 SGHRS and CDR2 YFSETQ come from the germline V gene. This CDR3 has 14 residues. CDR3 in DNA: TGCGCCAGCAGCCTGGGACAGGGACGGACTGAAGCTTTCTTT. Translation gives CASSLGQGRTEAFF.

The chain combines TRBV20-1 with TRBJ1-5; D perhaps matches TRBD1 (5 bases). From germline, CDR1 is DFQATT and CDR2 SNEGSKA (reference sequence). Trimming took 3 bases from V and 11 from J, leaving 20 bases between them. The CDR3 runs 14 residues. The CDR3 protein is CSASSRASTAAQHF. The CDR3 DNA is TGCAGTGCTAGTAGCAGGGCCTCAACGGCAGCCCAGCATTTT.

The genes are TRBV12-2 and TRBJ1-2; the D call of TRBD1 is as the table states it, not checked on the DNA. TRBV12-2 is a recognized pseudogene. The CDR3 is 17 amino acids. This CDR3 is CAREIPGQKTPNYGYTF. CDR3 nucleotide sequence: TGTGCAAGAGAAATACCTGGACAGAAGACTCCTAACTATGGCTACACCTTC.

The sample holds a few counts of this clone. The chain uses TRBV7-2 and TRBJ2-1; D is unclear. The CDR3 spans 13 residues. The V end was cut by 7 bases, the J end by 7 bases, with 14 bases between. Germline V CDR1 and CDR2: SGHTA, FQGNSA. The CDR3 bases are TGTGCCAGCACTAGAGGTGTGCGGAATGAGCAGTTCTTC. Protein product: CASTRGVRNEQFF.

This chain uses TRBV19 with TRBJ2-2, with TRBD1 as a possible D gene (5 bases). The V gene's germline CDR1 is LNHDA and CDR2 SQIVND (reference sequence). The CDR3 loop spans 14 amino acids. V was trimmed by 1 base and J by 6 bases, leaving 9 bases between them. Written as DNA, the CDR3 is TGTGCCAGTAGTATAGTGGGCAGGGCCGGGGAGCTGTTTTTT. Translated, it gives CASSIVGRAGELFF.

In this sample, this clone turned up once. This chain joins TRBV19 and TRBJ2-1; the D is unclear. Between the trimmed V and J ends, which lost 1 base and 6 bases, there was a span of 10 bases. The CDR3 contains 14 residues. Germline CDR1 is LNHDA and CDR2 is SQIVND (reference sequence). This CDR3 reads CASSIGTFINEQFF. CDR3 coding DNA: TGTGCCAGTAGTATAGGAACATTTATCAATGAGCAGTTCTTC.

This chain uses TRBV5-5 with TRBJ1-2; D unresolved. The V end was cut by 6 bases, the J end by 8 bases, with 17 bases between. This CDR3 has 13 amino acids. Germline V lookup: CDR1 SGHKS, CDR2 YYEKEE (reference sequence). The CDR3 spells CASTKGGLGGYTF. As DNA, the CDR3 is TGTGCCAGCACCAAAGGAGGATTGGGGGGCTACACCTTC.

The rearrangement joins TRBV19 to TRBJ1-6, with D maybe TRBD1 (5 bases). The CDR3 has 15 amino acids. Germline V CDR1 and CDR2: LNHDA, SQIVND (reference sequence). Trimming left V 1 base short and J 9 bases short, with 13 bases between. The CDR3 sequence: CASSIAGGEGSPLHF. The CDR3 DNA sequence: TGTGCCAGTAGTATAGCGGGAGGGGAAGGTTCACCCCTCCACTTT.

The chain couples TRBV18 to TRBJ2-5, with TRBD1 identical over 10 bases. This CDR3 spans 14 amino acids. The germline V gene has CDR1 KGHSH and CDR2 LQKENI. J gave up 4 bases and V 3 bases, and 2 bases lay outside the gene matches. In DNA, the CDR3 is TGTGCCAGCTCACCGGACAGGGGGGGAGAGACCCAGTACTTC. Translating gives CASSPDRGGETQYF.

The J gene is TRBJ2-1, the V gene TRBV6-5; TRBD1 agrees at 11 bases. The CDR3 has 16 amino acids. Trimming removed 4 bases from V and 6 bases from J; junction bases left unmatched: 8. The V gene's germline CDR1 is MNHEY and CDR2 SVGAGI. CDR3 sequence reads: CASSSPRTGGSNEQFF. The CDR3 DNA reads as TGTGCCAGCAGTTCGCCCAGGACAGGGGGCTCCAATGAGCAGTTCTTC.

This chain connects TRBV6-1 to TRBJ1-4; D gene ambiguous. V lost 4 bases and J 2 bases, leaving 14 bases between the germline ends. The germline V gene encodes CDR1 MNHNS and CDR2 SASEGT. There are 16 residues in the CDR3. The CDR3 bases are TGTGCCAGCAGTGTTGGACTTGGCCGGACTAATGAAAAACTGTTTTTT. Amino acid sequence: CASSVGLGRTNEKLFF.

This chain uses TRBV28 with TRBJ1-4, with 7 bases lining up with TRBD1. CDR3 length equals 15 residues. Germline V gene lookup returns CDR1 MDHEN and CDR2 SYDVKM. Trimming removed 5 bases from V and 8 bases from J; junction bases left unmatched: 11. Here the CDR3 reads CASSPLREGGEKLFF. The CDR3 coding sequence is TGTGCCAGCAGTCCTCTCAGGGAAGGGGGCGAAAAACTGTTTTTT.

This sequence joins TRBV6-1 and TRBJ1-5, with 7 bases lining up with TRBD1. The CDR3 consists of 16 residues. The germline gives CDR1 MNHNS, CDR2 SASEGT. The V and J ends lost 4 bases and 7 bases, in that order; junction bases with no gene match: 13. Here the CDR3 DNA reads TGTGCCAGCAGTGTGAGGGGGCAGGGCCATAGGCAGCCCCAGCATTTT. It encodes CASSVRGQGHRQPQHF.

V and J are TRBV6-8 and TRBJ2-6, with TRBD1 matching 8 bases. CDR3 length equals 20 residues. Germline V lookup: CDR1 MNHGY, CDR2 SAAAGT. The junction had 17 bases not matched to a gene; V was cut back by 5 bases and J by 2 bases. CDR3 bases: TGTGCCAGCAGTCTGGGCGGACTACAGGGGGAAGTCCCTGGGGCCAACGTCCTGACTTTC. Amino acids: CASSLGGLQGEVPGANVLTF.